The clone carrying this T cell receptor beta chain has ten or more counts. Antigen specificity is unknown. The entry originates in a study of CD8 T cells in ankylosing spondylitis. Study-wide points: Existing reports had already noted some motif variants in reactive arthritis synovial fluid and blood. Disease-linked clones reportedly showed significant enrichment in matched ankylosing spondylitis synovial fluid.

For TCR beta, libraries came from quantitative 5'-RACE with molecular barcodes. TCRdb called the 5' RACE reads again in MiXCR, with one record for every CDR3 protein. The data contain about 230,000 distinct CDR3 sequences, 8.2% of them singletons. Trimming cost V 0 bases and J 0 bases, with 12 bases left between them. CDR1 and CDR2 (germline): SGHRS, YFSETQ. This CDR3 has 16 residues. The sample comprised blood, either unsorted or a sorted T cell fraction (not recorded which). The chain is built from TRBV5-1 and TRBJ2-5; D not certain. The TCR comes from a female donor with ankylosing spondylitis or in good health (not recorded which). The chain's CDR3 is CASSLGVGNYQETQYF. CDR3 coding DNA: TGCGCCAGCAGCTTGGGGGTCGGAAATTACCAAGAGACCCAGTACTTC.